This is a list of T cell receptor beta chains from one sample in a study of cytomegalovirus exposure and HLA in healthy donors. The data were produced by immunoSEQ multiplex PCR, yet TCRdb's version contains in-frame clones alone and is incomplete. There are approximately 150,000 clones in the sample; 82% occur only once, and approximately 2% lies in the top ten. Sequences were obtained from PBMCs. The receptors stem from a woman in her forties in good health and CMV-seronegative. Each CDR3 is given with its conserved first and last residue. Fields, in order: clone size, V gene, D gene, J gene, CDR3 DNA, CDR3 protein. D genes are given only for firm matches. The size entry is marked missing in some rows and otherwise reads once, few, many or a size class.

clone_size: .
v_call: TRBV6-5
d_call: TRBD1
j_call: TRBJ2-3
cdr3_nt: TGTGCCAGCAGTTATACAGGGGCAGATACGCAGTATTTT
cdr3_aa: CASSYTGADTQYF

clone_size: .
v_call: TRBV29-1
d_call: TRBD2
j_call: TRBJ2-1
cdr3_nt: TGCAGCGTTGAAGCAGCGGGAGGGCCTGGTAAGGTCCCGTTCTTC
cdr3_aa: CSVEAAGGPGKVPFF

clone_size: .
v_call: TRBV7-2
d_call: .
j_call: TRBJ1-1
cdr3_nt: TGTGCCAGCAGTATAGCGCGTAACACTGAAGCTTTCTTT
cdr3_aa: CASSIARNTEAFF

clone_size: .
v_call: TRBV7-2
d_call: TRBD1
j_call: TRBJ1-2
cdr3_nt: TGTGCCAGTCCTTTAGAACCGGGACAGGGGGCCTATGGCTACACCTTC
cdr3_aa: CASPLEPGQGAYGYTF

clone_size: few
v_call: TRBV27
d_call: .
j_call: TRBJ2-2
cdr3_nt: TGTGCCAGCAGTCCCCGGACAGGGAGGGCCGGGGAGCTGTTTTTT
cdr3_aa: CASSPRTGRAGELFF

clone_size: .
v_call: TRBV5-1
d_call: TRBD1
j_call: TRBJ2-1
cdr3_nt: TGCGCCAGCAGCTTCGGGACAGGGGGCTACTACAATGAGCAGTTCTTC
cdr3_aa: CASSFGTGGYYNEQFF

clone_size: .
v_call: TRBV5-5
d_call: TRBD1
j_call: TRBJ1-5
cdr3_nt: TGTGCCAGCAGCTTTTCCGGGACAGGGGGCGGACAGCCCCAGCATTTT
cdr3_aa: CASSFSGTGGGQPQHF

clone_size: .
v_call: TRBV7-9
d_call: .
j_call: TRBJ2-7
cdr3_nt: TGTGCCAGCAGCGCACTTGCCTACGAGCAGTACTTC
cdr3_aa: CASSALAYEQYF

clone_size: .
v_call: TRBV27
d_call: TRBD1
j_call: TRBJ1-5
cdr3_nt: TGTGCCAGCAGTTTATCGACAGGGGAATTGAATCAGCCCCAGCATTTT
cdr3_aa: CASSLSTGELNQPQHF

clone_size: few
v_call: TRBV6-1
d_call: .
j_call: TRBJ2-7
cdr3_nt: TGTGCCAGCAGAATCCAGGGGGAGCAGTACTTC
cdr3_aa: CASRIQGEQYF

clone_size: once
v_call: TRBV28
d_call: TRBD1
j_call: TRBJ1-1
cdr3_nt: TGTGCCAGCAGTGACAGGGAGACTGAAGCTTTCTTT
cdr3_aa: CASSDRETEAFF

clone_size: .
v_call: TRBV28
d_call: .
j_call: TRBJ1-5
cdr3_nt: TGTGCCAGCAGTTTAAGTGGCGGCGGGCAGCCCCAGCATTTT
cdr3_aa: CASSLSGGGQPQHF

clone_size: .
v_call: TRBV2
d_call: .
j_call: TRBJ2-7
cdr3_nt: TGTGCCAGCAGTGAATGGAGGCAGGAGGATAAACCCTACGAGCAGTACTTC
cdr3_aa: CASSEWRQEDKPYEQYF

clone_size: few
v_call: TRBV4-3
d_call: TRBD2
j_call: TRBJ2-3
cdr3_nt: TGCGCCAGCAGCACGCAAATAGCGGGAGGGTCAGGGGCAGATACGCAGTATTTT
cdr3_aa: CASSTQIAGGSGADTQYF

clone_size: .
v_call: TRBV5-4
d_call: .
j_call: TRBJ1-1
cdr3_nt: TGTGCCAGCAGCTCAAGGGGGGGGGCGACTGAAGCTTTCTTT
cdr3_aa: CASSSRGGATEAFF

clone_size: .
v_call: TRBV11-3
d_call: TRBD2
j_call: TRBJ2-2
cdr3_nt: TGTGCCAGCAGCCCGACTAGCGGGAACACCGGGGAGCTGTTTTTT
cdr3_aa: CASSPTSGNTGELFF

clone_size: .
v_call: TRBV28
d_call: TRBD1
j_call: TRBJ1-5
cdr3_nt: TGTGCCAGCAGTCCTATGAGGACAGGGGCGAGTCGCAATCAGCCCCAGCATTTT
cdr3_aa: CASSPMRTGASRNQPQHF

clone_size: .
v_call: TRBV19
d_call: TRBD2
j_call: TRBJ2-1
cdr3_nt: TGTGCCAGTAGTTTACCAGAGGCGTCTGGAAGAAAGCGGGGTTCCTACAATGAGCAGTTCTTC
cdr3_aa: CASSLPEASGRKRGSYNEQFF

clone_size: .
v_call: TRBV2
d_call: .
j_call: TRBJ2-5
cdr3_nt: TGTGCCAGCAGTCGGTGGTTCTCCATGTCAGAGACCCAGTACTTC
cdr3_aa: CASSRWFSMSETQYF

clone_size: .
v_call: TRBV25-1
d_call: .
j_call: TRBJ1-1
cdr3_nt: TGTGCCAGCAGTGACAGACTAATGAACACTGAAGCTTTCTTT
cdr3_aa: CASSDRLMNTEAFF

clone_size: .
v_call: TRBV28
d_call: .
j_call: TRBJ1-5
cdr3_nt: TGTGCCAGCAGTTTTGCACAGGGAGGGAATCAGCCCCAGCATTTT
cdr3_aa: CASSFAQGGNQPQHF

clone_size: .
v_call: TRBV28
d_call: .
j_call: TRBJ1-5
cdr3_nt: TGTGCCAGCAGTTTATGGGGAGATGAGCCCCAGCATTTT
cdr3_aa: CASSLWGDEPQHF

clone_size: .
v_call: TRBV29-1
d_call: .
j_call: TRBJ2-2
cdr3_nt: TGCAGCGTTCGTCCGGGGGTAGGGGAGCTGTTTTTT
cdr3_aa: CSVRPGVGELFF

clone_size: .
v_call: TRBV30
d_call: .
j_call: TRBJ2-1
cdr3_nt: TGTGCCTGGAGCCTAAAGGGGGCGGGAGGAACGTACAATGAGCAGTTCTTC
cdr3_aa: CAWSLKGAGGTYNEQFF

clone_size: .
v_call: TRBV5-4
d_call: .
j_call: TRBJ2-2
cdr3_nt: TGTGCCAGCAGCGTGGACAGGAACACCGGGGAGCTGTTTTTT
cdr3_aa: CASSVDRNTGELFF

clone_size: .
v_call: TRBV7-9
d_call: .
j_call: TRBJ2-7
cdr3_nt: TGTGCCAGCAGCTTAGATGGGACTTTTGACGAGCAGTACTTC
cdr3_aa: CASSLDGTFDEQYF

clone_size: once
v_call: TRBV10-3
d_call: TRBD1
j_call: TRBJ1-6
cdr3_nt: TGTGCCATCAGTGTGGAACTGGGACAGGGGGCAAATTCACCCCTCCACTTT
cdr3_aa: CAISVELGQGANSPLHF

clone_size: .
v_call: TRBV7-2
d_call: TRBD2
j_call: TRBJ2-1
cdr3_nt: TGTGCCAGCAGCTTTAGCGGGATCTCTAAGTTCTTC
cdr3_aa: CASSFSGISKFF

clone_size: .
v_call: TRBV9
d_call: .
j_call: TRBJ2-1
cdr3_nt: TGTGCCAGCAGCGGCAGGGAGGCTAGCCTCGAGCAGTTCTTC
cdr3_aa: CASSGREASLEQFF

clone_size: once
v_call: TRBV28
d_call: TRBD1
j_call: TRBJ1-6
cdr3_nt: TGTGCCAGTGAGGACAGGACGGACAATTCACCCCTCCACTTT
cdr3_aa: CASEDRTDNSPLHF

clone_size: .
v_call: TRBV5-4
d_call: .
j_call: TRBJ1-4
cdr3_nt: TGTGCCAGCAGCTTGGACGGGGGACCTAATGAAAAACTGTTTTTT
cdr3_aa: CASSLDGGPNEKLFF

clone_size: .
v_call: TRBV5-1
d_call: TRBD2
j_call: TRBJ2-1
cdr3_nt: TGCGCCAGCAGCTTGGTTACTAGCGGGAGGGGTGAGCAGTTCTTC
cdr3_aa: CASSLVTSGRGEQFF

clone_size: .
v_call: TRBV7-9
d_call: TRBD2
j_call: TRBJ2-1
cdr3_nt: TGTGCCAGCAGCTTAGAGGCTAGCGGGTTTCCCTACAATGAGCAGTTCTTC
cdr3_aa: CASSLEASGFPYNEQFF

clone_size: .
v_call: TRBV27
d_call: TRBD1
j_call: TRBJ1-5
cdr3_nt: TGTGCCAGCACCTCAGGGGGCAGCAATCAGCCCCAGCATTTT
cdr3_aa: CASTSGGSNQPQHF

clone_size: .
v_call: TRBV7-2
d_call: TRBD1
j_call: TRBJ1-4
cdr3_nt: TGTGCCAGCAGCTGGACAGGGACAACTAATGAAAAACTGTTTTTT
cdr3_aa: CASSWTGTTNEKLFF

clone_size: few
v_call: TRBV19
d_call: TRBD1
j_call: TRBJ1-1
cdr3_nt: TGTGCCGTTAGGGCAGGACAGGGGGGGAAGAACACTGAAGCTTTCTTT
cdr3_aa: CAVRAGQGGKNTEAFF

clone_size: .
v_call: TRBV28
d_call: TRBD1
j_call: TRBJ1-5
cdr3_nt: TGTGCCAGCACCCTGGACAGGGTGAGCCAGCCCCAGCATTTT
cdr3_aa: CASTLDRVSQPQHF

clone_size: .
v_call: TRBV28
d_call: .
j_call: TRBJ1-2
cdr3_nt: TGTGCCAGCAGACGGCCATTACAGGGAAATGGCTACACCTTC
cdr3_aa: CASRRPLQGNGYTF

clone_size: .
v_call: TRBV2
d_call: .
j_call: TRBJ2-2
cdr3_nt: TGTGCCAGCATGAGGGAGAACACCGGGGAGCTGTTTTTT
cdr3_aa: CASMRENTGELFF

clone_size: .
v_call: TRBV5-4
d_call: .
j_call: TRBJ2-4
cdr3_nt: TGTGCCAGCAGCTTGAGGACAGTGAAAAACATTCAGTACTTC
cdr3_aa: CASSLRTVKNIQYF

clone_size: .
v_call: TRBV5-1
d_call: .
j_call: TRBJ2-7
cdr3_nt: TGCGCCAGCAGCTTGAAGGGGGAGTACGAGCAGTACTTC
cdr3_aa: CASSLKGEYEQYF

clone_size: .
v_call: TRBV7-3
d_call: TRBD1
j_call: TRBJ1-1
cdr3_nt: TGTGCCAGCAGACTAACACAGGGGACTGAAGCTTTCTTT
cdr3_aa: CASRLTQGTEAFF

clone_size: .
v_call: TRBV14
d_call: TRBD2
j_call: TRBJ2-3
cdr3_nt: TGTGCCAGCAGCCCCCTTAGCGGGAGGACAGATACGCAGTATTTT
cdr3_aa: CASSPLSGRTDTQYF

clone_size: .
v_call: TRBV9
d_call: TRBD1
j_call: TRBJ1-2
cdr3_nt: TGTGCCAGCAGCGTCGGGACAGGAGCGTATGGCTACACCTTC
cdr3_aa: CASSVGTGAYGYTF

clone_size: .
v_call: TRBV5-4
d_call: TRBD2
j_call: TRBJ2-2
cdr3_nt: TGTGCCAGCAGCTTGGGGCCAGCGGGACCCACCGGGGAGCTGTTTTTT
cdr3_aa: CASSLGPAGPTGELFF

clone_size: .
v_call: TRBV7-2
d_call: .
j_call: TRBJ1-1
cdr3_nt: TGTGCCAGCAGCTTTAACTGGAGGAACACTGAAGCTTTCTTT
cdr3_aa: CASSFNWRNTEAFF

clone_size: .
v_call: TRBV19
d_call: TRBD2
j_call: TRBJ2-3
cdr3_nt: TGTGCCAGTAGTATAGATTTTGTCCGGGAGGGTTTAGCAGATACGCAGTATTTT
cdr3_aa: CASSIDFVREGLADTQYF

clone_size: .
v_call: TRBV13
d_call: TRBD2
j_call: TRBJ2-3
cdr3_nt: TGTGCCAGCAGCCCCCCCCTCCTAGCGGTTAGCACAGATACGCAGTATTTT
cdr3_aa: CASSPPLLAVSTDTQYF

clone_size: .
v_call: TRBV9
d_call: .
j_call: TRBJ2-1
cdr3_nt: TGTGCCAGCAGCGTTCGGGAGCCCCCTTACAATGAGCAGTTCTTC
cdr3_aa: CASSVREPPYNEQFF

clone_size: .
v_call: TRBV6-5
d_call: .
j_call: TRBJ1-4
cdr3_nt: TGTGCCAGCAGTTACTCGATAGGGGATGAAAAACTGTTTTTT
cdr3_aa: CASSYSIGDEKLFF

clone_size: .
v_call: TRBV4-1
d_call: .
j_call: TRBJ2-7
cdr3_nt: TGCGCCAGCCGGAGTGTCCTGAGCTCCTACGAGCAGTACTTC
cdr3_aa: CASRSVLSSYEQYF

clone_size: .
v_call: TRBV19
d_call: .
j_call: TRBJ1-5
cdr3_nt: TGTGCCAGTGGGCAGGAACAGCCCCAGCATTTT
cdr3_aa: CASGQEQPQHF

clone_size: .
v_call: TRBV5-6
d_call: .
j_call: TRBJ2-7
cdr3_nt: TGTGCCAGCAGCTTGGACAGATCCTACGAGCAGTACTTC
cdr3_aa: CASSLDRSYEQYF